This TCR beta chain was found in a study of human T cells and chemical hapten exposure. The overall study: The patient population, which was mostly female, had alopecia areata, totalis or universalis. Per-sample TCR yield variability stemmed mainly from small pooled library volume differences. General study results and limits: No shift was seen in TCRs above 1 in 1000 frequency with DPC sensitization. With alopecia, donors may have immune responses unlike healthy people's.

Time point given: patch test 1, 2 weeks after DPC sensitization. Treatment defined: therapeutic diphenylcyclopropenone sensitization with weekly scalp DPC. Trimming took off 1 base at V and 3 bases at J, with 10 bases between the two ends. The CDR3 contains 15 residues. CDR1 SGHVS and CDR2 FQNEAQ come from the germline V gene. A single record per CDR3 protein comes from TCRdb applying MiXCR to the RACE reads. The sample has approximately 340,000 distinct CDR3 sequences, around 7% seen once. This clonotype was seen more than once but under ten times. Its antigen is not identified. The TCR comes from a woman between 18 and 29 years old with alopecia areata. Some clones in this sample may be carry-over from other donors' samples. The chain joins TRBV7-8 to TRBJ1-5; D is unresolved. Here the sequenced sample was whole blood, taken in connection with sensitization to the hapten diphenylcyclopropenone (DPC). CDR3 nucleotides: TGTGCCAGCAGCTTAGAAGAGTACTACAATCAGCCCCAGCATTTT. Protein product: CASSLEEYYNQPQHF.